The present entry profiles one T cell receptor beta chain with its context. The data belong to a study of blood T cell repertoires in COVID-19. About the research overall: The samples span acute and convalescent COVID-19 from the United States, Italy and Spain. The cDNA or gDNA used as material had been derived from T cells, B-cell-depleted T cells, or PBMCs.

Germline V gene lookup returns CDR1 SGHRS and CDR2 YFSETQ. This CDR3 region has 16 residues. Trimming stripped 3 bases from V and 9 bases from J, with 22 bases between. Study processing details: The authors estimated nucleated cell counts from reference gene primer amplification. TCRdb's copy holds only in-frame clones and misses some; the assay was immunoSEQ multiplex PCR. V, J and clone size are taken as reported in that table, and D and trimming were inferred from the DNA itself. The table has some 150,000 clones, about 92% seen once; the top ten hold about 1.5%. Material for sequencing was peripheral blood. The source of this sequence is a human donor in a cohort sampled during active COVID-19. This rearrangement joins TRBV5-1 to TRBJ2-1; D not certain. The CDR3 loop is CASSYPKTLVPREQFF. Written as DNA, the CDR3 is TGCGCCAGCAGCTACCCTAAGACACTCGTCCCCCGTGAGCAGTTCTTC.